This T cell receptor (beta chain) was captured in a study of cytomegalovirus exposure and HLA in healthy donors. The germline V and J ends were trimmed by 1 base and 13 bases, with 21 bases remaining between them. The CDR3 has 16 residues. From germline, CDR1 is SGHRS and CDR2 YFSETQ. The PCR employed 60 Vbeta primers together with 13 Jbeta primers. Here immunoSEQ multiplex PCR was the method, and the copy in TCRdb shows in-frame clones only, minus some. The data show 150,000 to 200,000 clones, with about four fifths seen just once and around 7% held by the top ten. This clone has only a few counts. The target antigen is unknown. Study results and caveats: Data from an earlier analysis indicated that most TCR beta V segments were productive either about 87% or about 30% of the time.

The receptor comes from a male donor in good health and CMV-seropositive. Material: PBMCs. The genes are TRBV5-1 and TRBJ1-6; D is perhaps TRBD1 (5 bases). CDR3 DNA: TGCGCCAGCAGCTTGACCCCCAGCGGGGGAGGAAGGCCCCTCCACTTT. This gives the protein CASSLTPSGGGRPLHF.